This T cell receptor beta chain originates from a study of radiotherapy plus CTLA-4 blockade in lung cancer. About the research overall: 18% of patients responded objectively, and 25% to 40% achieved disease control.

Sequenced by immunoSEQ multiplex PCR; TCRdb stores in-frame clones only, minus some. The table shows 50,000 to 65,000 clones, with 60% to 80% occurring only once. Patients had chemo-refractory metastatic non-small-cell lung cancer and received focal radiation plus CTLA-4 blockade that used ipilimumab. Whole-study results and caveats: Radiotherapy was combined with ipilimumab, and tumor-derived TCR clones then expanded in blood. Among reported predictors of response, early blood T cell clone dynamics with interferon-beta performed best.

There are 16 residues in the CDR3. V was shortened by 6 bases and J by 3 bases, with 20 bases between the two germline ends. Germline assignment: CDR1 MDHEN and CDR2 SYDVKM. This clone was seen just once. Its specificity is unknown. The chain is built from TRBV28 and TRBJ1-1, with D perhaps matching TRBD1 (5 bases). This receptor was obtained from a human donor with non-small cell lung cancer whose response to radiotherapy plus ipilimumab could not be evaluated. The sequencing used peripheral blood, collected from a patient treated with radiotherapy plus ipilimumab. In nucleotides, the CDR3 is TGTGCCAGCAGGCCTCCTTTTGTCGGGGGACACACTGAAGCTTTCTTT. This codes for CASRPPFVGGHTEAFF.